The sequence of this T cell receptor (beta chain) was determined in a study of HIV-infected patients and healthy controls. As for the study in general: In about 90% of the 16 patients, CD4 counts climbed slightly after three months but remained subnormal. Study outcomes and limitations: Healthy controls carried many MAIT alpha-chain CDR3s, while HIV+ repertoires had few. Compared with untreated HIV+ repertoires, healthy controls showed roughly threefold more distinct CDR3s and higher Shannon diversity.

This clonotype has a count of ten or more. The target antigen is unknown. Whole blood was used without fractionation, so all unsorted peripheral T cells were included. RNA came from approximately 2.6 ml of peripheral blood. Alpha and beta constant-region primers primed reverse transcription of 500 to 550 ng RNA. Using multiplexing indices, alpha and beta chain libraries were generated apart by chain-specific third strand synthesis. MiXCR was run by TCRdb on the 5' RACE reads, yielding one entry per CDR3 protein. Of approximately 9,600 distinct CDR3 sequences detected, about 5% appear once; the ten largest clones hold 13% to 15%. The CDR3 has 13 residues. Germline lookup yields CDR1 SGHRS and CDR2 YFSETQ. Losses at the gene ends were 6 bases for V and 6 bases for J; bases not matched to a gene: 9.

The gene calls are TRBV5-1 and TRBJ2-7; 7 bases agree with TRBD2. The material was blood, obtained before antiretroviral therapy. This clonotype was obtained from an adult with HIV infection. The CDR3: CASNGEGGAEQYF. The CDR3 coding sequence is TGCGCCAGCAACGGGGAGGGAGGGGCCGAGCAGTACTTC.